This is a list of T cell receptor beta chains from one sample in a study of neurological immune-mediated disorders. In TCRdb, the 5' RACE reads were re-called with MiXCR into one record per CDR3 protein. Altogether about 38,000 distinct CDR3 sequences are present, roughly 11% being singletons, with the ten largest covering around 3.9%. The sample taken for sequencing was PBMCs. The receptors here all came from a man between 60 and 75 years old with HTLV-1-associated myelopathy (HAM/TSP). The CDR3 runs from the conserved cysteine through the conserved F or W. The D gene is left open where the match is weak.

14 | TRBJ2-1 | TRBV12-3/TRBV12-4 | TRBD2 | CASSTSVRYNEQFF
14 | TRBJ2-5 | TRBV15 | . | CATSRDTSQETQYF
15 | TRBJ2-5 | TRBV5-1 | TRBD1 | CASSFGTGRQETQYF
13 | TRBJ2-1 | TRBV5-8 | . | CASSLSDLDEQFF
13 | TRBJ1-1 | TRBV25-1 | . | CASRDNRGGEAFF
17 | TRBJ2-7 | TRBV5-1 | TRBD1 | CASSLGTGGGKEGEQYF
16 | TRBJ2-2 | TRBV4-3 | TRBD1 | CASSQDLWTGAGELFF
14 | TRBJ2-7 | TRBV10-3 | TRBD1 | CAIRERQGTYEQYF
15 | TRBJ2-5 | TRBV9 | TRBD2 | CASSVLAGAQETQYF
13 | TRBJ2-5 | TRBV20-1 | . | CSAAPQGVETQYF
11 | TRBJ2-3 | TRBV7-9 | . | CASSFGDTQYF
14 | TRBJ2-7 | TRBV5-1 | . | CASSPGSPSYEQYF
13 | TRBJ1-2 | TRBV28 | . | CASSPRGGRGYTF
17 | TRBJ2-6 | TRBV10-3 | TRBD2 | CAISTLAGGTGANVLTF
12 | TRBJ1-3 | TRBV7-2 | . | CASSPSGNTIYF
13 | TRBJ2-7 | TRBV29-1 | TRBD2 | CSAGEGRSYAQYF
13 | TRBJ1-1 | TRBV12-3/TRBV12-4 | . | CASRGPGDTEAFF
10 | TRBJ2-5 | TRBV20-1 | . | CSAGIGNQYF
17 | TRBJ2-3 | TRBV3-1 | TRBD1 | CASSQGTGNFGADTQYF
12 | TRBJ2-7 | TRBV12-3/TRBV12-4 | . | CASSLGLKEQYF
14 | TRBJ2-1 | TRBV5-1 | . | CATSPGEVHNEQFF
14 | TRBJ1-5 | TRBV7-2 | . | CASSPDSLNQPQHF
13 | TRBJ1-1 | TRBV7-3 | . | CASSLGADAEAFF
13 | TRBJ2-5 | TRBV5-6 | . | CASSLTFQETQYF
16 | TRBJ2-3 | TRBV5-1 | TRBD2 | CASSWGTSAIPDTQYF
14 | TRBJ2-7 | TRBV2 | . | CASSESRGMVEQYF
13 | TRBJ2-3 | TRBV7-3 | . | CASSLTGIDRQYF
18 | TRBJ2-3 | TRBV28 | TRBD2 | CASSQDPGLAGGTDTQYF
19 | TRBJ2-1 | TRBV4-1 | . | CASSQGLLRTGSRSNEQFF
14 | TRBJ1-2 | TRBV5-8 | TRBD1 | CASSITGAGYGYTF
14 | TRBJ1-1 | TRBV5-1 | TRBD1 | CASFLGQGNTEAFF
13 | TRBJ1-2 | TRBV12-3/TRBV12-4 | TRBD1 | CASTIGTGYGYTF
19 | TRBJ2-3 | TRBV5-1 | TRBD2 | CASSLGPVRSAGASDTQYF
12 | TRBJ2-1 | TRBV5-1 | . | CASSFSYNEQFF
16 | TRBJ2-3 | TRBV5-6 | TRBD2 | CASSLNGGRAIDTQYF
16 | TRBJ2-1 | TRBV29-1 | TRBD2 | CSVDGLAGSSYNEQFF
14 | TRBJ2-3 | TRBV12-3/TRBV12-4 | . | CASSFSGNTDTQYF
13 | TRBJ2-3 | TRBV20-1 | . | CSALPPGLDTQCF
18 | TRBJ2-3 | TRBV5-1 | . | CASSLESGGHPNTDTQYF
16 | TRBJ2-3 | TRBV5-1 | TRBD2 | CASSFTTSGSTDTQYF
16 | TRBJ2-3 | TRBV18 | TRBD2 | CAGSPGNLAVRGSQYF
15 | TRBJ2-7 | TRBV5-1 | TRBD2 | CASTEGSGNLYEQYF
14 | TRBJ2-7 | TRBV20-1 | TRBD1 | CSASGETGRRKQYF
23 | TRBJ2-1 | TRBV5-1 | TRBD2 | CASSLAIGGGSGSWVSSYNEQFF
14 | TRBJ1-2 | TRBV20-1 | . | CSPDGLFFNYGYTF
14 | TRBJ1-2 | TRBV2 | TRBD1 | CASIRDRDNYGYTF
14 | TRBJ1-5 | TRBV7-2 | . | CASSLVQGGQPQHF